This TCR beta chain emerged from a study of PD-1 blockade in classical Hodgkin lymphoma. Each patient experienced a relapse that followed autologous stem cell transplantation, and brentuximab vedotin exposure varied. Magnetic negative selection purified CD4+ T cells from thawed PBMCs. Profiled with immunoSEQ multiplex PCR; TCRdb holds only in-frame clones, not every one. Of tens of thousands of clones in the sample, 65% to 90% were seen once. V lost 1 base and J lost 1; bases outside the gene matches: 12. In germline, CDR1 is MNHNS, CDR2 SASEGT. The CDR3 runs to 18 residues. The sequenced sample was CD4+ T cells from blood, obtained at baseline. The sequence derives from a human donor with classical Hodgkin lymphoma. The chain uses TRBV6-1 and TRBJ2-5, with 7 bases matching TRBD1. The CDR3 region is CASSEVFGHRGPQETQYF. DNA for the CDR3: TGTGCCAGCAGTGAAGTTTTTGGCCATAGGGGGCCCCAAGAGACCCAGTACTTC.